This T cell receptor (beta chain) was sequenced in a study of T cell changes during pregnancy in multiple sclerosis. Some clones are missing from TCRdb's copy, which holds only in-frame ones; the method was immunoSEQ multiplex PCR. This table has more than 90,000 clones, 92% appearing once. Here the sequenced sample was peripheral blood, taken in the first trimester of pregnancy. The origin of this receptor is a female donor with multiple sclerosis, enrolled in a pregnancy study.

CDR3: CASSNDGVAGYTF. DNA for the CDR3: TGTGCCAGCAGTAACGACGGAGTTGCTGGCTACACCTTC. V usage is TRBV28 and J usage is TRBJ1-2; D is undetermined. The V end lost 5 bases, the J end lost 7 bases, and 14 bases lay between the germline ends. CDR3 length: 13 amino acids. CDR1 and CDR2 (germline): MDHEN, SYDVKM.